These T cell receptor beta chains were read from a single sample in a study of blood T cell repertoires in COVID-19. Method: immunoSEQ multiplex PCR; TCRdb's copy keeps in-frame clones and lacks some. The table lists about 270,000 clones, approximately 89% of them singletons. Sequenced sample: PBMCs or T cells enriched from blood (not recorded which). Receptors originate from a woman aged 18-29 years who had recovered from COVID-19. Each CDR3 is given with its conserved first and last residue. D genes are given only for firm matches. Only some rows state a clone size, as once, few, many or a class for expanded clones.

TRBV7-9,TRBJ1-1,.,.,CASSLSASTEAFF,TGTGCCAGCAGCCTGAGTGCCTCCACTGAAGCTTTCTTT
TRBV18,TRBJ2-5,.,.,CASSSTRQTRAGETQYF,TGTGCCAGCTCATCAACCCGACAGACCCGCGCCGGAGAGACCCAGTACTTC
TRBV5-1,TRBJ1-1,.,.,CASRLLRGSTEAFF,TGCGCCAGCAGACTACTTCGGGGATCGACTGAAGCTTTCTTT
TRBV7-2,TRBJ1-5,.,.,CASSLEQGPYQPQHF,TGTGCCAGCAGCTTAGAACAGGGACCTTATCAGCCCCAGCATTTT
TRBV5-1,TRBJ2-6,.,.,CASSFYLNGANVLTF,TGCGCCAGCAGCTTTTACTTGAATGGGGCCAACGTCCTGACTTTC
TRBV30,TRBJ2-6,.,TRBD1,CAWTRGLSGANVLTF,TGTGCCTGGACCAGGGGGCTCTCTGGGGCCAACGTCCTGACTTTC
TRBV18,TRBJ1-2,.,TRBD1,CASSPLDRGPMGGYTF,TGTGCCAGCTCACCTCTTGACAGGGGGCCAATGGGTGGCTACACCTTC
TRBV11-3,TRBJ1-6,few,TRBD1,CASSLGGTGDSPLHF,TGTGCCAGCAGCTTAGGGGGGACAGGAGATTCACCCCTCCACTTT
TRBV3-1/TRBV3-2,TRBJ1-1,.,.,CASSRDIRNTEAFF,TGTGCCAGCAGCCGGGACATTCGGAACACTGAAGCTTTCTTT
TRBV4-1,TRBJ2-1,.,TRBD2,CASSQGLASSSYNEQFF,TGCGCCAGCAGCCAAGGACTAGCGAGTAGCTCCTACAATGAGCAGTTCTTC
TRBV27,TRBJ2-2,.,.,CASSLFGLNGGELFF,TGTGCCAGCAGTCTTTTTGGACTGAATGGGGGGGAGCTGTTTTTT
TRBV18,TRBJ2-7,once,TRBD1,CASSPISDRDYEQYF,TGTGCCAGCTCACCGATCTCGGACAGGGACTACGAGCAGTACTTC
TRBV12-3/TRBV12-4,TRBJ1-5,.,.,CASSTGPHQPQHF,TGTGCCAGCAGTACAGGGCCCCATCAGCCCCAGCATTTT
TRBV29-1,TRBJ2-1,.,TRBD2,CSVDPSGSWSYNEQFF,TGCAGCGTTGACCCTAGCGGGAGTTGGTCCTACAATGAGCAGTTCTTC
TRBV12-5,TRBJ2-5,.,.,CASGLLTEETQYF,TGTGCTAGTGGTTTGTTGACAGAAGAGACCCAGTACTTC
TRBV5-1,TRBJ1-1,.,TRBD1,CASSWLQGAGNTEAFF,TGCGCCAGCAGCTGGCTACAGGGGGCGGGCAACACTGAAGCTTTCTTT
TRBV30,TRBJ1-6,.,TRBD1,CAWSVLAGGNSPLHF,TGTGCCTGGAGTGTACTGGCAGGGGGCAATTCACCCCTCCACTTT
TRBV11-3,TRBJ2-1,.,.,CASSSDSLHNEQFF,TGTGCCAGCAGCTCGGACTCTCTTCACAATGAGCAGTTCTTC
TRBV4-3,TRBJ2-7,once,.,CASSQGTGPYEQYF,TGCGCCAGCAGCCAAGGAACAGGGCCCTACGAGCAGTACTTC
TRBV30,TRBJ2-7,.,TRBD2,CAWRIAGEIYEQYF,TGTGCCTGGAGAATAGCGGGAGAGATCTACGAGCAGTACTTC
TRBV5-1,TRBJ2-7,.,TRBD2,CASSVPGLAYEQYF,TGCGCCAGCAGCGTACCCGGACTAGCCTACGAGCAGTACTTC
TRBV24-1,TRBJ2-2,.,TRBD1,CATSDRQGVSRSGELFF,TGTGCCACCAGTGACAGACAGGGGGTCAGTCGGTCCGGGGAGCTGTTTTTT
TRBV11-3,TRBJ2-5,.,TRBD2,CASSLGLAGGPGETQYF,TGTGCCAGCAGCTTAGGACTAGCGGGCGGCCCCGGGGAGACCCAGTACTTC
TRBV10-3,TRBJ2-5,once,TRBD2,CAISESTAGGETQYF,TGTGCCATCAGTGAGTCCACCGCGGGGGGGGAGACCCAGTACTTC
TRBV7-8,TRBJ1-3,.,.,CASSPGSGNTIYF,TGTGCCAGCAGCCCAGGGTCCGGAAACACCATATATTTT
TRBV3-1/TRBV3-2,TRBJ2-7,.,TRBD1,CASSHRDRGYEQYF,TGTGCCAGCAGCCACCGGGACAGGGGGTACGAGCAGTACTTC
TRBV5-4,TRBJ1-6,.,.,CASSLDRSPLHF,TGTGCCAGCAGCCTAGATCGTTCACCCCTCCACTTT
TRBV6-5,TRBJ2-1,.,.,CASSYSTRGLGEQFF,TGTGCCAGCAGTTACTCGACGCGGGGCCTAGGTGAGCAGTTCTTC
TRBV7-2,TRBJ2-7,.,TRBD1,CASSRVTGVPYEQYF,TGTGCCAGCAGCCGCGTCACAGGGGTTCCGTACGAGCAGTACTTC
TRBV19,TRBJ1-1,.,.,CASRTDSGLWGTEAFF,TGTGCCAGTAGGACCGATTCAGGGTTGTGGGGCACTGAAGCTTTCTTT
TRBV29-1,TRBJ2-1,.,TRBD2,CSGSGTSEYNEQFF,TGCAGCGGAAGCGGGACTAGCGAATACAATGAGCAGTTCTTC
TRBV29-1,TRBJ2-7,.,.,CSVEGGTYEQYF,TGCAGCGTTGAGGGGGGTACCTACGAGCAGTACTTC
TRBV5-6,TRBJ1-2,.,.,CASSLALSPTGGYTF,TGTGCCAGCAGCTTGGCCCTATCGCCGACAGGTGGCTACACCTTC
TRBV11-2,TRBJ2-7,once,TRBD2,CASTLAGGPIEQYF,TGTGCCAGCACCTTAGCGGGAGGGCCCATCGAGCAGTACTTC
TRBV7-9,TRBJ1-4,.,TRBD1,CASSFDRGGEKLFF,TGTGCCAGCAGCTTTGACAGGGGGGGTGAAAAACTGTTTTTT
TRBV20-1,TRBJ2-7,.,TRBD2,CSASRGGSYEQYF,TGCAGTGCTAGTCGGGGGGGGTCCTACGAGCAGTACTTC
TRBV3-1/TRBV3-2,TRBJ1-1,.,.,CASSSLAGGEAFF,TGTGCCAGCAGCTCGTTGGCCGGAGGGGAAGCTTTCTTT
TRBV6-5,TRBJ2-1,once,TRBD2,CASRQREYNEQFF,TGTGCCAGCAGGCAGCGGGAGTACAATGAGCAGTTCTTC
TRBV19,TRBJ2-7,few,.,CASSSGLLSYEQYF,TGTGCCAGTAGTAGTGGACTTTTATCCTACGAGCAGTACTTC
TRBV6-1,TRBJ1-1,.,.,CASSEAGGAVPEAFF,TGTGCCAGCAGTGAAGCTGGGGGCGCAGTCCCTGAAGCTTTCTTT
TRBV3-1/TRBV3-2,TRBJ2-3,.,.,CASSPSFSTDTQYF,TGTGCCAGCAGCCCGAGCTTCAGCACAGATACGCAGTATTTT
TRBV5-4,TRBJ2-5,.,TRBD2,CASSLAGGQETQYF,TGTGCCAGCAGCTTAGCGGGGGGACAAGAGACCCAGTACTTC
TRBV4-3,TRBJ2-5,.,.,CASSQGVWGDPRETQYF,TGCGCCAGCAGCCAAGGGGTTTGGGGGGACCCCAGGGAGACCCAGTACTTC
TRBV7-2,TRBJ1-2,.,.,CASSLVYTINYGYTF,TGTGCCAGCAGCTTGGTATACACCATTAACTATGGCTACACCTTC
TRBV6-1,TRBJ2-5,.,TRBD1,CASSVDRGELQETQYF,TGTGCCAGCAGTGTGGACAGGGGCGAACTCCAAGAGACCCAGTACTTC
TRBV5-1,TRBJ2-5,.,.,CASRQVSQETQYF,TGCGCCAGCCGTCAAGTCAGCCAAGAGACCCAGTACTTC
TRBV20-1,TRBJ2-5,.,TRBD2,CSASKAGVSETQYF,TGCAGTGCTAGTAAGGCGGGAGTCTCGGAGACCCAGTACTTC
TRBV30,TRBJ2-5,once,TRBD2,CAWSGIWLAGDKYQETQYF,TGTGCCTGGAGTGGAATTTGGCTAGCGGGGGACAAGTACCAAGAGACCCAGTACTTC
TRBV19,TRBJ1-1,.,.,CASSNPLGYMNTEAFF,TGTGCCAGTAGTAACCCGTTGGGCTATATGAACACTGAAGCTTTCTTT
TRBV25-1,TRBJ2-7,.,.,CASSPGFIEQYF,TGTGCCAGCAGTCCAGGGTTCATCGAGCAGTACTTC
TRBV28,TRBJ1-5,.,TRBD1,CASSSDRGTQPQHF,TGTGCCAGCAGTTCGGACAGGGGAACCCAGCCCCAGCATTTT
TRBV24-1,TRBJ2-1,.,.,CATSDHPGHDLGTYNEQFF,TGTGCCACCAGTGACCATCCCGGACACGATTTGGGGACCTACAATGAGCAGTTCTTC
TRBV29-1,TRBJ2-1,.,.,CSVARPTYNEQFF,TGCAGCGTTGCGAGGCCCACCTACAATGAGCAGTTCTTC
TRBV6-2/TRBV6-3,TRBJ1-5,few,.,CASSHWSLAEPQHF,TGTGCCAGCAGCCACTGGTCTCTCGCGGAGCCCCAGCATTTT
TRBV2,TRBJ2-7,.,TRBD2,CASSELSGGPIEQYF,TGTGCCAGCAGTGAACTTAGCGGGGGCCCCATCGAGCAGTACTTC
TRBV9,TRBJ2-3,.,TRBD2,CASSVGGSGRADTQYF,TGTGCCAGCAGCGTAGGCGGTAGCGGGAGGGCAGATACGCAGTATTTT
TRBV5-1,TRBJ1-1,.,TRBD1,CASSLQGASGTEAFF,TGCGCCAGCAGCTTACAGGGGGCGAGTGGCACTGAAGCTTTCTTT
TRBV6-5,TRBJ1-1,.,TRBD1,CASRDRGLLNTEAFF,TGTGCCAGCAGGGACAGGGGACTTTTGAACACTGAAGCTTTCTTT